This record looks at one T cell receptor beta chain sequence and its context. Germline CDR1 MNHEY, CDR2 SVGEGT. Unmatched junction bases numbered 12, after V lost 7 bases and J lost 6 bases. There are 15 residues in the CDR3. These data originate in a study of blood T cell repertoires in COVID-19. Study details: The cDNA or gDNA used as material had been derived from T cells, B-cell-depleted T cells, or PBMCs.

Under the authors' procedure: From reference gene primer amplification, estimates of nucleated cell counts were derived. Method: immunoSEQ multiplex PCR; TCRdb's copy keeps in-frame clones and lacks some. V and J calls and clone size come straight from that table; D and trimming were deduced from the DNA. The sample lists about 170,000 clones, under 85% seen once, with approximately 12% in the top ten. The age range of participants was about 18 to 90 years, with residence in more than 20 US areas. Cohorts were assigned according to the clinical history that participants reported. Sequencing used PBMCs or T cells enriched from blood (not recorded which). This TCR came from a man aged 45 to 65 who had recovered from COVID-19. The chain joins TRBV6-2 or TRBV6-3 to TRBJ2-1; 7 nucleotides line up with TRBD1. The CDR3 protein is CASTPRRGQSNEQFF. The CDR3 region has the DNA TGTGCCAGCACCCCTCGAAGGGGGCAATCCAATGAGCAGTTCTTC.